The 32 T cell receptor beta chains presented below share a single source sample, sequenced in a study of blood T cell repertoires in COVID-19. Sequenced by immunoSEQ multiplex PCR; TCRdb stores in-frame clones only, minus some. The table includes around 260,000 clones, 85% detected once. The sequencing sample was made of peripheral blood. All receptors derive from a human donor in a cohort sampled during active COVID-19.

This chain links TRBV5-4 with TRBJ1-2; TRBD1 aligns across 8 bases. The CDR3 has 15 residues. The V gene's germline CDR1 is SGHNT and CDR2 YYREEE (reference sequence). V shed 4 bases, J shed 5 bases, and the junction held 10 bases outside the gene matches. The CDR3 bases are TGTGCCAGCAGCCAGCGGGACAGGAGAACTTATGGCTACACCTTC. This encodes CASSQRDRRTYGYTF.

CDR3 coding DNA: TGTGCCAGCAGTGACAAGAACTATGGCTACACCTTC. This translates into CASSDKNYGYTF. The chain uses TRBV28 and TRBJ1-2; unclear D gene. CDR3 size: 12 residues. From germline, CDR1 is MDHEN and CDR2 SYDVKM. The ends were cut back, 5 bases at V and 2 bases at J, with 6 bases in the middle.

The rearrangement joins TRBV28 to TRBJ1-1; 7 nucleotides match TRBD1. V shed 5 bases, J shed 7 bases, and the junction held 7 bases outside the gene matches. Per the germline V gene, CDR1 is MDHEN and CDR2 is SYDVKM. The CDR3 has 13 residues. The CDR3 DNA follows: TGTGCCAGCAGTGAGGGGGCTTTCGGTGAAGCTTTCTTT. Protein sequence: CASSEGAFGEAFF.

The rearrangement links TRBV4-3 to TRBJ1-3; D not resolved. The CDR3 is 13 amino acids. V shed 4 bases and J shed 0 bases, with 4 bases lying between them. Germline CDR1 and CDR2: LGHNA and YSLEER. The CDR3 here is CASSPFSGNTIYF. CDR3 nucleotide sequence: TGCGCCAGCAGCCCCTTCTCTGGAAACACCATATATTTT.

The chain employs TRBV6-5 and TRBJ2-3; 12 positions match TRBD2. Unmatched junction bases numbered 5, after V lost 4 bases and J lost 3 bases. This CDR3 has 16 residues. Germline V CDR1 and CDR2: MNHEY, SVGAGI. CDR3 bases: TGTGCCAGCAGTTGGGCCGGGACTAGCGGGACAGATACGCAGTATTTT. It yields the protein CASSWAGTSGTDTQYF.

CDR3 amino acids: CASSLRTGQGANVLTF. In nucleotides, the CDR3 is TGTGCCAGCAGCCTGCGGACAGGGCAAGGGGCCAACGTCCTGACTTTC. The chain uses TRBV7-3 and TRBJ2-6, with 8 bases identical to TRBD1. The CDR3 is 16 amino acids. V was pared by 5 bases and J by 4 bases, with 7 bases of the junction left unmatched. Germline CDR1 and CDR2: SGHTA and FQGTGA.

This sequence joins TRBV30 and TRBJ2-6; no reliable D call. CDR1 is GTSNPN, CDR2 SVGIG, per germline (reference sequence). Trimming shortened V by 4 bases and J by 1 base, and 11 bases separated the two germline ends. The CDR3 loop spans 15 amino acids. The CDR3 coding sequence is TGTGCCTGGATTCCCTTTTATTCTGGGGCCAACGTCCTGACTTTC. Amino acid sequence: CAWIPFYSGANVLTF.

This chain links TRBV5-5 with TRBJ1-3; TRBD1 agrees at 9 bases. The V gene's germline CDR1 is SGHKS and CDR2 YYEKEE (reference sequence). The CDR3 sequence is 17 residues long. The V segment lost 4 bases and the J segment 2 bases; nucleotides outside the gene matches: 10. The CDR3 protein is CASSHRGQGYPGNTIYF. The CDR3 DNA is TGTGCCAGCAGCCACAGAGGACAGGGGTATCCTGGAAACACCATATATTTT.

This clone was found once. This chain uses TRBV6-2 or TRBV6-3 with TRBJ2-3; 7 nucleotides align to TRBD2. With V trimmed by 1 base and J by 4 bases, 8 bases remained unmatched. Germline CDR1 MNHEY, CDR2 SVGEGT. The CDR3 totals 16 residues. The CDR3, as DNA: TGTGCCAGCAGTTACTTCACGGGGGGACTCCCAGATACGCAGTATTTT. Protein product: CASSYFTGGLPDTQYF.

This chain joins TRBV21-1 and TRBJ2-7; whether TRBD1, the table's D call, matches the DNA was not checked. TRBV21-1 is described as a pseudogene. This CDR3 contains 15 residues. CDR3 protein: CASSKAKGTGAEQYF. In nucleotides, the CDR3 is TGTGCCAGCAGCAAAGCAAAGGGAACAGGGGCCGAGCAGTACTTC.

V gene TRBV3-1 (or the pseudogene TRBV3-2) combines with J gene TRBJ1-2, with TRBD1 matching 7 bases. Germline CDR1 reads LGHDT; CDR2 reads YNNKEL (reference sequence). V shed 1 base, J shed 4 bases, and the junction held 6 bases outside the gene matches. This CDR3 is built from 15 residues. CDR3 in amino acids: CASSQGYRGAYGYTF. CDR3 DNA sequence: TGTGCCAGCAGCCAAGGGTACAGGGGAGCCTATGGCTACACCTTC.

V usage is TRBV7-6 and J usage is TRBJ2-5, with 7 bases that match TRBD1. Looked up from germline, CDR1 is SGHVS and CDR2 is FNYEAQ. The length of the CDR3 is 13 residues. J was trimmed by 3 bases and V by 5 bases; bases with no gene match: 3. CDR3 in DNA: TGTGCCAGCAGCCAGACAGGGAAAGAGACCCAGTACTTC. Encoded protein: CASSQTGKETQYF.

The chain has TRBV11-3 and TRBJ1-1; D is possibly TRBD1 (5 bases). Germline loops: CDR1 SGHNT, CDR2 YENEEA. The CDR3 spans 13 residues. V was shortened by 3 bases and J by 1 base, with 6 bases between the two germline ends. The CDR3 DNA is TGTGCCAGCAGCTTTACAGGGAACACTGAAGCTTTCTTT. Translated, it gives CASSFTGNTEAFF.

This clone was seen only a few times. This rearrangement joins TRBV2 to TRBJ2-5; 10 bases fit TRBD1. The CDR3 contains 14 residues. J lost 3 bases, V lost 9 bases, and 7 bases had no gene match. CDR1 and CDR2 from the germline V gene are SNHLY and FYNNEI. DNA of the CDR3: TGTGCCAGTAATACCGGGACAGGGGAAGAGACCCAGTACTTC. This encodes CASNTGTGEETQYF.

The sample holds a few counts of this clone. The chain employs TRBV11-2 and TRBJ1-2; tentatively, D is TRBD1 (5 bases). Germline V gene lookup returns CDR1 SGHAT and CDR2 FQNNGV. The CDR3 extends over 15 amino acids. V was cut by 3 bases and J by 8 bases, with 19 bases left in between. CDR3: CASSFASGQGGGYTF. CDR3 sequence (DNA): TGTGCCAGCAGCTTCGCCTCCGGTCAGGGCGGCGGCTACACCTTC. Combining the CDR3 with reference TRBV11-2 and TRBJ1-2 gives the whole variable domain EAGVAQSPRYKIIEKRQSVAFWCNPISGHATLYWYQQILGQGPKLLIQFQNNGVVDDSQLPKDRFSAERLKGVDSTLKIQPAKLEDSAVYLCASSFASGQGGGYTFGSGTRLTVV.

In nucleotides, the CDR3 is TGTGCCAGCGCACAGGGCCCCTACGAGCAGTACTTC. It yields the protein CASAQGPYEQYF. The V gene is TRBV6-5, the J gene TRBJ2-7; D possibly corresponds to TRBD1 (6 bases). This CDR3 is built from 12 residues. V lost 8 bases to trimming and J lost 2 bases, with 10 bases between them. Germline loops: CDR1 MNHEY, CDR2 SVGAGI.

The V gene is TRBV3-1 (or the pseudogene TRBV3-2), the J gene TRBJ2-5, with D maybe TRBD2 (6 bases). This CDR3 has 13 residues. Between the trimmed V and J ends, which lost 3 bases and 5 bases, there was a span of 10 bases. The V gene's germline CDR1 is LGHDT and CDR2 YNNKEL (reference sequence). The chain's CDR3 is CASSQGGRETQYF. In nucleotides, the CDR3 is TGTGCCAGCAGCCAGGGGGGTAGGGAGACCCAGTACTTC.

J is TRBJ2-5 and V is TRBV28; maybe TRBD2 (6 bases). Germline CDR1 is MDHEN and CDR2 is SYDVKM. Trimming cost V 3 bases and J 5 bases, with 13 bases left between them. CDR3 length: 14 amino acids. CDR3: CASSLGGSRETQYF. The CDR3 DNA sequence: TGTGCCAGCAGTTTGGGGGGTTCGCGGGAGACCCAGTACTTC.

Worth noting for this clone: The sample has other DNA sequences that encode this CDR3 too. CDR3 amino acids: CASSTTVNTEAFF. Written as DNA, the CDR3 is TGTGCCAGCAGCACGACAGTGAACACTGAAGCTTTCTTT. The V call is TRBV7-2, the J call TRBJ1-1, with D perhaps matching TRBD1 (5 bases). The CDR3 is 13 residues long. With 5 bases removed from V and 0 bases from J, the gap between germline ends came to 7 bases. Germline V gives CDR1 SGHTA, CDR2 FQGNSA.

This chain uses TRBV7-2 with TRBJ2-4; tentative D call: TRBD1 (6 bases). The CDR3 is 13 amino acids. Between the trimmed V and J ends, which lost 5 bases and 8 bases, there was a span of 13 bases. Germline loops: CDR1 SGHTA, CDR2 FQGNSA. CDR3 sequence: CASSVWTEDIQYF. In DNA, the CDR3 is TGTGCCAGCAGCGTCTGGACAGAAGACATTCAGTACTTC.

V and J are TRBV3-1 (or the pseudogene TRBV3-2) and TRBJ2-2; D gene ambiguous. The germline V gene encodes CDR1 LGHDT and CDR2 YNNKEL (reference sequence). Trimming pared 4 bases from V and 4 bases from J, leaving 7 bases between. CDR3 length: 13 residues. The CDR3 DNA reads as TGTGCCAGCAGCCCCCACAGCACCGGGGAGCTGTTTTTT. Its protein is CASSPHSTGELFF.

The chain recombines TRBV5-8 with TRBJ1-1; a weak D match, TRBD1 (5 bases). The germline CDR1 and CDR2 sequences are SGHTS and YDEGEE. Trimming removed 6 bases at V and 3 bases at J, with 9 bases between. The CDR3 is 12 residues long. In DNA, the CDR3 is TGTGCCAGCACCCGACAGTACACTGAAGCTTTCTTT. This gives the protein CASTRQYTEAFF.

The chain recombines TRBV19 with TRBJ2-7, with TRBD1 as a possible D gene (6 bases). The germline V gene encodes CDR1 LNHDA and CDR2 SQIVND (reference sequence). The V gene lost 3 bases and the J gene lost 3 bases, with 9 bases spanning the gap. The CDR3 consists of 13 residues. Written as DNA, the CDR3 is TGTGCCAGTAGTATCCAACAGGGCTACGAGCAGTACTTC. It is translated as CASSIQQGYEQYF.

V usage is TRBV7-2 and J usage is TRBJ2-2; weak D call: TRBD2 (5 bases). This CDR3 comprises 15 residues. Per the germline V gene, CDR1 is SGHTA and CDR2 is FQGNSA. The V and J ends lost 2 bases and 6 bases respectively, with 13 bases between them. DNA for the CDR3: TGTGCCAGCAGCTTACCCCCCCGGGGATCCGGGGAGCTGTTTTTT. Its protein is CASSLPPRGSGELFF.

DNA of the CDR3: TGTGCCAGCAGCTTGGAAGGACAGGGAACAGATACGCAGTATTTT. This gives the protein CASSLEGQGTDTQYF. The chain links TRBV5-4 to TRBJ2-3; TRBD1 matches at 8 bases. Germline V gene sequence: CDR1 SGHNT, CDR2 YYREEE (reference sequence). The V gene end was trimmed by 0 bases and the J gene end by 3 bases; junction bases not matched to a gene: 3. This CDR3 contains 15 residues.

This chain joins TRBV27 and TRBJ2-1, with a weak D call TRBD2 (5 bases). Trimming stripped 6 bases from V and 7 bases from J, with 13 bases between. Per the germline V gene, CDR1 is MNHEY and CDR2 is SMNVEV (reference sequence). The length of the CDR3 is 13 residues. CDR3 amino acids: CASSLGLANEQFF. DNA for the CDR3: TGTGCCAGCAGCCTCGGACTGGCTAATGAGCAGTTCTTC.

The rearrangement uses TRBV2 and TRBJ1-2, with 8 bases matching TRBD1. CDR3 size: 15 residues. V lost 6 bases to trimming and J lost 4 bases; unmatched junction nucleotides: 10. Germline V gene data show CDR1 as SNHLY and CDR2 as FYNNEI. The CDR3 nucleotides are TGTGCCAGCAGGGGCGGACAGGGTGCTAGCTATGGCTACACCTTC. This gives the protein CASRGGQGASYGYTF. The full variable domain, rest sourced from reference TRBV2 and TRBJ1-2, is EPEVTQTPSHQVTQMGQEVILRCVPISNHLYFYWYRQILGQKVEFLVSFYNNEISEKSEIFDDQFSVERPDGSNFTLKIRSTKLEDSAMYFCASRGGQGASYGYTFGSGTRLTVV.

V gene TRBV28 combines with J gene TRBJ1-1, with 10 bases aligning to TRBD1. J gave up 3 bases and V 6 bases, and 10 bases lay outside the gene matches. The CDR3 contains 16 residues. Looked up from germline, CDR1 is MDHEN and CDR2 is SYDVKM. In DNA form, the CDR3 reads TGTGCCAGCAGGTCCCGGGACAGGGGAGGCCACACTGAAGCTTTCTTT. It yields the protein CASRSRDRGGHTEAFF.

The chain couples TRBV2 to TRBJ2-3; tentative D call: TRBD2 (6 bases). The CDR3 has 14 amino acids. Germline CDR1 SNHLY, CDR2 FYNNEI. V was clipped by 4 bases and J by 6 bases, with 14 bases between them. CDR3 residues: CASSAAGLGDTQYF. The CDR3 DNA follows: TGTGCCAGCAGTGCGGCGGGGCTCGGGGATACGCAGTATTTT.

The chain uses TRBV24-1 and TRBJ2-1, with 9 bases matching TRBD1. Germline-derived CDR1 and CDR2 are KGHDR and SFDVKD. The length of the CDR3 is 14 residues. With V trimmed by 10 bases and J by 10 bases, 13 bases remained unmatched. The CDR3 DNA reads TGTGCCACGAGATCCGGGACAGGGATAGGGGAGCAGTTCTTC. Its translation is CATRSGTGIGEQFF.

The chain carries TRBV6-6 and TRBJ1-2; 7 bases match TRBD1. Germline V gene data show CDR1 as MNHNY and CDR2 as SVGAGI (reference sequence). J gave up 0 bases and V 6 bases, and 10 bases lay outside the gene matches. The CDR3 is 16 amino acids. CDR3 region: CASRGDSGRTNYGYTF. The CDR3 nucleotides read TGTGCCAGCAGGGGGGACAGCGGCCGAACTAACTATGGCTACACCTTC.

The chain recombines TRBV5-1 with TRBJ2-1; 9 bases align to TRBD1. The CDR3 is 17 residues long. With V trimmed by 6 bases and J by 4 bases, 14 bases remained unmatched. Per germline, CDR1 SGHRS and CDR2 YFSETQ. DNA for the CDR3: TGCGCCAGCAAGGTGACAGGGGGGAGTGTCGGTTACAATGAGCAGTTCTTC. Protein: CASKVTGGSVGYNEQFF. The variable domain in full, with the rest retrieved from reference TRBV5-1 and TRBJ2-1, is KAGVTQTPRYLIKTRGQQVTLSCSPISGHRSVSWYQQTPGQGLQFLFEYFSETQRNKGNFPGRFSGRQFSNSRSEMNVSTLELGDSALYLCASKVTGGSVGYNEQFFGPGTRLTVL.